The clone carrying this T cell receptor (beta chain) was seen ten or more times. Its specificity is unknown. The data originate from a study of T-cell memory formation after mild COVID-19. About the study: Clusters were largely donor specific.

Findings of the study overall: The CD4+ clones that contracted clustered mainly within CM and EM, and the CD8+ clones concentrated in EMRA.

With 0 bases removed from V and 2 bases from J, the gap between germline ends came to 17 bases. Germline CDR1 and CDR2: DFQATT and SNEGSKA (reference sequence). The CDR3 is 17 residues long. TCR alpha and TCR beta cDNA libraries carrying sample barcodes and UMIs were produced by 5'RACE using constant-segment primers. TCRdb recomputed calls from the 5' RACE reads with MiXCR, one row per CDR3 protein. The data hold a few hundred thousand distinct CDR3 sequences, with about 20% observed a single time. The chain is built from TRBV20-1 and TRBJ1-5, with D possibly being TRBD1 (5 bases). The origin of this receptor is a man aged 18 to 35 who had mild COVID-19 (a few samples of this study predate the infection). Cell type and time point are not known. Sequenced: PBMCs or a T cell subset sorted from them (not recorded which). The chain's CDR3 is CSARDGRVNRRNQPQHF. DNA of the CDR3: TGCAGTGCTAGAGATGGCAGGGTCAATAGACGCAATCAGCCCCAGCATTTT.